A selection of T cell receptor beta chains follows, all from one sample in a study of long-term antiretroviral therapy in people with HIV. Measured with immunoSEQ multiplex PCR; TCRdb has only the in-frame clones, and not every one. This table holds more than 15,000 clones, 70% to 90% found once. The specimen was unsorted PBMCs, collected 0.7 years before starting antiretroviral therapy. The receptors derive from a man aged 50-60 years with HIV. Both conserved end residues are part of each CDR3. The D gene is left open where the match is weak.

cdr3_nt cdr3_aa v_call d_call j_call
TGTGCCAGCAGCTTAGACAGGGAGGACGAGCAGTTCTTC CASSLDREDEQFF TRBV5-4 NA TRBJ2-1
TGTGCCAGCAGGAACTGGCGGAGCAGGAACAATCAGCCCCAGCATTTT CASRNWRSRNNQPQHF TRBV2 NA TRBJ1-5
TGTGCCACCATGGGGTCCTACAATGAGCAGTTCTTC CATMGSYNEQFF TRBV10-3 NA TRBJ2-1
TGTGCCAGCAGGATCAGGGCCAACACTGAAGCTTTCTTT CASRIRANTEAFF TRBV2 NA TRBJ1-1
TGTGCCAGCAGCTTAGGGACAGGGGTCTCCTACGAGCAGTACTTC CASSLGTGVSYEQYF TRBV7-3 TRBD1 TRBJ2-7
TGTGCCTGGAGGGTGCAGGGGTCGCCCCAGCAGTTCTTC CAWRVQGSPQQFF TRBV30 NA TRBJ2-1
TGTGCCAGCAGCTCGGGACAGGGATTTGGGGATACGCAGTATTTT CASSSGQGFGDTQYF TRBV5-4 TRBD1 TRBJ2-3
TGTGCCAGCAGCTCGCCGGAGTGGAGTGAGCAGTTCTTC CASSSPEWSEQFF TRBV11-3 NA TRBJ2-1
TGCGCCAGCAGCTCGGGACAGTACACCGGGGAGCTGTTTTTT CASSSGQYTGELFF TRBV5-1 TRBD1 TRBJ2-2
TGTGCCAGCAGCTTAAGGGCCCCCGGGGGGGAGCTGTTTTTT CASSLRAPGGELFF TRBV7-3 NA TRBJ2-2
TGTGCCAGCAGTTACAGTTGGGCGCAAATTGGTAGGGCTTTCTTT CASSYSWAQIGRAFF TRBV6-5 NA TRBJ1-1
TGTGCCAGCAGCCACCACCAGGGAAAAGAGACCCAGTACTTC CASSHHQGKETQYF TRBV7-9 NA TRBJ2-5
TGTGCCAGCAGCTTGACGACACAGGGGAACACTGAAGCTTTCTTT CASSLTTQGNTEAFF TRBV5-5 NA TRBJ1-1
TGTGCCAGCAGCTTACGCCTAGCGGGAGTCTATGAGCAGTTCTTC CASSLRLAGVYEQFF TRBV11-2 TRBD2 TRBJ2-1
TGTGCCAGTAAAGGGGGCCCAGGCTACACCTTC CASKGGPGYTF TRBV19 TRBD1 TRBJ1-2
TGTGCCAGCAGCTTAGAGACAGGGCCCAGGGAGACTGAAGCTTTCTTT CASSLETGPRETEAFF TRBV5-6 TRBD1 TRBJ1-1
TGCGCCAGCAGCTTATCCTGGGCGGGACAGGGGGACACCGGGGAGCTGTTTTTT CASSLSWAGQGDTGELFF TRBV5-1 TRBD1 TRBJ2-2
TGTGCCAGCAGTGACGGCTCCCAAGAGACCCAGTACTTC CASSDGSQETQYF TRBV2 NA TRBJ2-5